This T cell receptor beta chain came from a study of blood T cell repertoires in COVID-19. Study overall: Acute and convalescent COVID-19 specimens originated in the United States, Italy and Spain.

With 6 bases removed from V and 2 bases from J, the gap between germline ends came to 14 bases. This CDR3 has 15 residues. The V gene's germline CDR1 is MNHEY and CDR2 SVGAGI. Original handling: Reference gene primer amplification yielded estimated nucleated cell counts. Clones were read by immunoSEQ multiplex PCR, and TCRdb kept only the in-frame ones, dropping some. V and J calls and clone size are given by that table; D and trimming were obtained from the DNA. Here the sample spans fewer than 85,000 clones, 82% being singletons. This clonotype was sampled from a woman between 55 and 75 years old with acute or convalescent COVID-19. The chain employs TRBV6-5 and TRBJ1-5, with D possibly being TRBD1 (6 bases). The sample comprised peripheral blood. The CDR3 nucleotides are TGTGCCAGCAGCCGCGACAGGTTGGGCAATCAGCCCCAGCATTTT. It encodes CASSRDRLGNQPQHF.